This paragraph reports one T cell receptor (beta chain). Its antigen is unknown. The sample belongs to a study of cytotoxic CD8 clonotypes in ibrutinib-treated CLL. At the level of the study: Outcomes included 25 or so partial and 2 complete responses; after median around 5.5 years, approximately 14 stayed remitted and 12 progressed.

PBMCs that had been cryopreserved were the source of about 2 micrograms of genomic DNA for TCR beta libraries. Method: immunoSEQ multiplex PCR; TCRdb's copy keeps in-frame clones and lacks some. The sample records 150,000 to 200,000 clones, 72% being singletons. Findings of the study overall: For progressing versus sustained-remission patients, sampling times were not the same. Under treatment, the uncommon public clonotypes either contracted or remained stable.

Germline assignment: CDR1 SEHNR and CDR2 FQNEAQ (reference sequence). Trimming pared 5 bases from V and 5 bases from J, leaving 22 bases between. This CDR3 has 16 amino acids. This receptor was obtained from a human donor with chronic lymphocytic leukemia. This chain uses TRBV7-9 with TRBJ2-7; D is possibly TRBD2 (5 bases). This material consisted of PBMCs, taken after 24 months of ibrutinib treatment. CDR3 sequence reads: CASSRLADVTRNEQYF. In nucleotides, the CDR3 is TGTGCCAGCAGCCGACTTGCGGACGTAACTAGAAACGAGCAGTACTTC.